This is a list of T cell receptor beta chains from one sample in a study of T cell repertoires in cytomegalovirus infection. MiXCR, run by TCRdb on the reads, gives a single entry per CDR3 protein. This sample carries over 150,000 distinct CDR3 sequences, 14% of them seen once, and the ten largest clones take 27%. Sequenced sample: PBMCs. The receptor set was obtained from a human donor in good health (CMV status not recorded). Some clones in this sample may be carry-over from other donors' samples. CDR3s include the opening cysteine and the closing phenylalanine or tryptophan. Fields, in order: D gene, J gene, clone size, V gene, CDR3 protein, CDR3 DNA. A D gene is named only where the DNA matches it firmly. The listing skips clone size in some rows; elsewhere it reads once, few, many or a size class.

>NA|TRBJ2-7|many|TRBV7-2
CASSLASQRTYEQYF
TGTGCCAGCAGCTTAGCGTCCCAGCGGACCTACGAGCAGTACTTC
>NA|TRBJ2-5|once|TRBV20-1
CSARETQKGTQYF
TGCAGTGCTAGAGAGACTCAAAAGGGGACCCAGTACTTC
>NA|TRBJ2-5|NA|TRBV6-2/TRBV6-3
CASTQLLSGETQYF
TGTGCCAGCACTCAGCTTCTATCAGGGGAGACCCAGTACTTC
>TRBD1|TRBJ1-1|few|TRBV10-3
CAISPGTGMNTEAFF
TGTGCCATCAGTCCCGGGACAGGGATGAACACTGAAGCTTTCTTT
>NA|TRBJ2-3|NA|TRBV7-9
CASSLFPGPASTDTQYF
TGTGCCAGCAGCTTATTTCCGGGCCCCGCGAGCACAGATACGCAGTATTTT
>NA|TRBJ1-4|few|TRBV20-1
CSARDLLQPTNEKLFF
TGCAGTGCTAGAGATCTGCTCCAGCCAACTAATGAAAAACTGTTTTTT
>TRBD1|TRBJ2-1|many|TRBV14
CASNPLGGARNEQFF
TGTGCCAGCAACCCCCTAGGGGGCGCGCGGAATGAGCAGTTCTTC
>TRBD2|TRBJ2-7|few|TRBV5-4
CASSLPGLAPFEQYF
TGTGCCAGCAGCTTACCGGGACTAGCACCTTTCGAGCAGTACTTC
>NA|TRBJ2-2|few|TRBV29-1
CSVDIGYTGELFF
TGCAGCGTTGATATCGGGTACACCGGGGAGCTGTTTTTT
>NA|TRBJ2-6|many|TRBV10-3
CAISEGPTSGANVLTF
TGTGCCATCAGTGAAGGACCGACCTCTGGGGCCAACGTCCTGACTTTC
>TRBD2|TRBJ2-7|many|TRBV7-2
CASKLASGSSYEQYF
TGTGCCAGCAAACTGGCTAGCGGGAGCTCGTACGAGCAGTACTTC
>TRBD1|TRBJ2-1|many|TRBV7-2
CASSPGQHNEQFF
TGTGCCAGCAGTCCGGGACAGCACAATGAGCAGTTCTTC
>NA|TRBJ2-1|many|TRBV7-3
CASSPLGRTSTLSSYNEQFF
TGTGCCAGCAGCCCCTTAGGTCGGACCTCCACCCTCAGCTCCTACAATGAGCAGTTCTTC
>NA|TRBJ1-6|few|TRBV5-5
CASSLDTSPLHF
TGTGCCAGCAGCTTGGATACCTCACCCCTCCACTTT
>TRBD1|TRBJ2-3|NA|TRBV5-1
CASRNTVGTGADTQYF
TGCGCCAGCAGAAATACAGTCGGGACAGGGGCAGATACGCAGTATTTT
>NA|TRBJ2-3|NA|TRBV7-2
CASSLSMGRKTDTQYF
TGTGCCAGCAGCTTGTCGATGGGGAGAAAAACAGATACGCAGTATTTT
>TRBD1|TRBJ1-2|NA|TRBV3-1
CASSQDSLDRAGYTF
TGTGCCAGCAGCCAAGATAGCCTTGACAGGGCTGGCTACACCTTC
>TRBD1|TRBJ1-2|many|TRBV7-2
CASSPDRVVLNYGYTF
TGTGCCAGCAGCCCGGACAGGGTCGTCCTTAACTATGGCTACACCTTC
>NA|TRBJ1-1|many|TRBV7-9
CASSYSGMNTEAFF
TGTGCCAGCAGTTACAGTGGGATGAACACTGAAGCTTTCTTT
>NA|TRBJ2-1|NA|TRBV28
CASSLFTREQFF
TGTGCCAGCAGTTTATTTACTCGTGAGCAGTTCTTC
>NA|TRBJ2-1|few|TRBV24-1
CATSDLSLAAEQFF
TGTGCCACCAGTGATTTGTCCCTGGCGGCTGAGCAGTTCTTC
>TRBD2|TRBJ2-7|many|TRBV7-9
CASSTLLAGVNYEQYF
TGTGCCAGCAGCACACTACTAGCGGGGGTGAACTACGAGCAGTACTTC
>NA|TRBJ1-2|NA|TRBV18
CASSPGQYYGYTF
TGTGCCAGCTCACCAGGGCAGTACTATGGCTACACCTTC
>NA|TRBJ1-2|few|TRBV7-9
CASSLTSNYGYTF
TGTGCCAGCAGCCTGACATCCAACTATGGCTACACCTTC
>NA|TRBJ1-5|NA|TRBV2
CASSEGGNPRQPQHF
TGTGCCAGCAGTGAGGGGGGGAACCCCAGACAGCCCCAGCATTTT
>NA|TRBJ2-2|many|TRBV7-9
CASTFQRPNTGELFF
TGTGCCAGCACCTTCCAACGCCCGAACACCGGGGAGCTGTTTTTT
>TRBD1|TRBJ2-5|many|TRBV7-2
CASSFPRGPQETQYF
TGTGCCAGCAGCTTCCCGAGGGGGCCCCAAGAGACCCAGTACTTC
>TRBD2|TRBJ2-3|once|TRBV12-5
CASGIAGGYSDTQYF
TGTGCTAGTGGCATAGCGGGGGGGTACTCAGATACGCAGTATTTT
>NA|TRBJ2-7|few|TRBV27
CASSLVGSEQYF
TGTGCCAGCAGTTTAGTCGGGAGCGAGCAGTACTTC
>TRBD1|TRBJ2-5|many|TRBV12-3/TRBV12-4
CASHPGPGGAGQETQYF
TGTGCCAGCCACCCGGGGCCAGGGGGCGCGGGTCAAGAGACCCAGTACTTC
>TRBD2|TRBJ2-7|NA|TRBV6-2/TRBV6-3
CASRGTSGRKEGSSYEQYF
TGTGCCAGCCGGGGCACTAGCGGGAGGAAGGAGGGTAGCTCCTACGAGCAGTACTTC
>NA|TRBJ1-1|few|TRBV10-3
CAITPGPRTPEAFF
TGTGCCATCACCCCGGGACCGCGGACCCCTGAAGCTTTCTTT
>NA|TRBJ2-2|NA|TRBV20-1
CSARDRGPQGEGRPGELFF
TGCAGTGCTAGAGATAGAGGTCCACAGGGAGAGGGAAGGCCCGGGGAGCTGTTTTTT
>NA|TRBJ2-2|NA|TRBV5-1
CASSVDIHGELFF
TGCGCCAGCAGCGTGGACATTCACGGGGAGCTGTTTTTT
>NA|TRBJ2-7|NA|TRBV7-2
CASSLDTQTYEQYF
TGTGCCAGCAGCTTAGACACACAGACCTACGAGCAGTACTTC
>NA|TRBJ2-2|many|TRBV7-2
CASSLFTGANTGELFF
TGTGCCAGCAGCTTATTCACTGGAGCGAACACCGGGGAGCTGTTTTTT
>NA|TRBJ1-1|many|TRBV4-1
CASSQVAGNTEAFF
TGCGCCAGCAGCCAAGTCGCGGGAAACACTGAAGCTTTCTTT
>TRBD1|TRBJ2-1|few|TRBV19
CASSIGPWDRGGNEQFF
TGTGCCAGTAGTATTGGACCTTGGGACAGGGGTGGCAATGAGCAGTTCTTC
>NA|TRBJ2-2|NA|TRBV20-1
CSARDLQNTGELFF
TGCAGTGCTAGAGATCTGCAGAACACCGGGGAGCTGTTTTTT
>NA|TRBJ1-4|many|TRBV7-9
CASSLIDATNEKLFF
TGTGCCAGCAGCTTGATCGATGCAACTAATGAAAAACTGTTTTTT
>NA|TRBJ2-5|many|TRBV28
CASSLLAAYQETQYF
TGTGCCAGCAGTTTACTAGCTGCGTACCAAGAGACCCAGTACTTC
>TRBD2|TRBJ2-3|few|TRBV27
CASSLSPSGGITDTQYF
TGTGCCAGCAGTTTATCCCCTAGCGGGGGTATAACAGATACGCAGTATTTT
>NA|TRBJ2-1|many|TRBV6-5
CASSYSLDYNEQFF
TGTGCCAGCAGTTACTCGTTAGACTACAATGAGCAGTTCTTC
>NA|TRBJ2-1|NA|TRBV20-1
CSARDLATWAYNEQFF
TGCAGTGCTAGAGATCTGGCCACTTGGGCGTACAATGAGCAGTTCTTC